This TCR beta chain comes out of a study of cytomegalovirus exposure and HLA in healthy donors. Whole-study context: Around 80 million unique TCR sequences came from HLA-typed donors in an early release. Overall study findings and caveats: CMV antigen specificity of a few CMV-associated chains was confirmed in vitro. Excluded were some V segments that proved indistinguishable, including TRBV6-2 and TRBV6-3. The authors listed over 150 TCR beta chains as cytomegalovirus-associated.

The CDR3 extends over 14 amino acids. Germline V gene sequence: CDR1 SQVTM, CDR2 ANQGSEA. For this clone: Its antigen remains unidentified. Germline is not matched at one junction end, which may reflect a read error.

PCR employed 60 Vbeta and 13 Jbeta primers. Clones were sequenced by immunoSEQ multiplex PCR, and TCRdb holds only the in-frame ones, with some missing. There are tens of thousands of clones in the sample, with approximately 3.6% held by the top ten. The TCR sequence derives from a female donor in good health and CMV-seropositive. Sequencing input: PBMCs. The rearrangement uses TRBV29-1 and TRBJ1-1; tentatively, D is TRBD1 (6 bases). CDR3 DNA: TGCAGCGTTGAATTGGACAGAGTGAACACTGAAGATTTCTTT. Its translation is CSVELDRVNTEDFF.